Following are 22 T cell receptor beta chains from one sample sequenced in a study of blood T cell repertoires in COVID-19. Assay used: immunoSEQ multiplex PCR; TCRdb lists only in-frame clones, some missing. The repertoire holds 200,000 to 300,000 clones, with approximately 80% as singletons. The specimen was peripheral blood. Receptors were obtained from a man aged 35 to 55 with acute or convalescent COVID-19.

CDR3 bases: TGCGCCAGCAGAAGACAGGGGGCGGGCTCCGGGGAGCTGTTTTTT. Translation gives CASRRQGAGSGELFF. V gene TRBV5-1 combines with J gene TRBJ2-2; the match to TRBD1 covers 10 bases. Germline values: CDR1 SGHRS, CDR2 YFSETQ. The CDR3 is made up of 15 amino acids. V dropped 5 bases and J dropped 6; count of bases not matched to a gene: 7.

The J gene is TRBJ2-3, the V gene TRBV9; D is perhaps TRBD2 (6 bases). Looked up from germline, CDR1 is SGDLS and CDR2 is YYNGEE. The CDR3 is made up of 16 amino acids. Deletions cut 4 bases from V and 0 bases from J, with 15 bases between. CDR3 nucleotides: TGTGCCAGCAGCCCCCGGAGTGGGACTAGCACAGATACGCAGTATTTT. It specifies CASSPRSGTSTDTQYF.

This chain connects TRBV11-1 to TRBJ2-3; 7 nucleotides line up with TRBD2. CDR1 and CDR2 (germline): SGHAT, FQDESV (reference sequence). CDR3 size: 15 residues. Trimming took 2 bases from V and 3 from J; bases not matched to a gene: 5. The CDR3 coding sequence is TGTGCCAGCAGCTTACCTGGGGGAGGGACAGATACGCAGTATTTT. This encodes CASSLPGGGTDTQYF.

The chain carries TRBV19 and TRBJ1-4, with a possible D match to TRBD1 (6 bases). V shed 5 bases and J shed 7 bases, with 11 bases lying between them. Germline V gene sequence: CDR1 LNHDA, CDR2 SQIVND (reference sequence). The CDR3 spans 13 residues. CDR3 DNA sequence: TGTGCCAGTAGTCCCGGACAGTTTGAAAAACTGTTTTTT. This codes for CASSPGQFEKLFF.

This chain joins TRBV7-6 and TRBJ1-2; the match to TRBD1 covers 8 bases. This CDR3 is 14 amino acids long. The V and J ends lost 5 bases and 3 bases, in that order; junction bases with no gene match: 5. The germline V gene encodes CDR1 SGHVS and CDR2 FNYEAQ. The CDR3 loop reads CASSTEDRDYGYTF. In nucleotides, the CDR3 is TGTGCCAGCAGCACCGAGGACAGGGACTATGGCTACACCTTC.

The genes are TRBV7-2 and TRBJ1-2; D remains ambiguous. CDR3 length equals 13 residues. V shed 6 bases and J shed 0 bases, with 8 bases lying between them. Germline assignment: CDR1 SGHTA and CDR2 FQGNSA. The CDR3 coding sequence is TGTGCCAGCAGACAGATTCCTAACTATGGCTACACCTTC. The encoded protein is CASRQIPNYGYTF.

V is TRBV27 and J is TRBJ1-1; D ambiguous. There are 14 residues in the CDR3. V lost 4 bases to trimming and J lost 4 bases, with 13 bases between them. CDR1 and CDR2 from the germline V gene are MNHEY and SMNVEV (reference sequence). Here the CDR3 reads CASSSRVFATEAFF. As DNA, the CDR3 is TGTGCCAGCAGTTCGCGCGTGTTTGCCACTGAAGCTTTCTTT.

The chain links TRBV7-3 to TRBJ2-1, with TRBD2 identical over 9 bases. CDR3 length: 15 amino acids. The V and J ends lost 5 bases and 2 bases, in that order; junction bases with no gene match: 4. Germline assignment: CDR1 SGHTA and CDR2 FQGTGA. The CDR3 sequence: CASSRLAETYNEQFF. The CDR3 DNA follows: TGTGCCAGCAGCCGACTAGCGGAAACCTACAATGAGCAGTTCTTC.

The genes are TRBV5-6 and TRBJ2-7; 7 positions agree with TRBD1. With 4 bases clipped from V and 3 bases from J, the junction kept 4 bases outside the gene matches. CDR1 SGHDT and CDR2 YYEEEE come from the germline V gene. This CDR3 is 13 amino acids long. The CDR3 loop reads CASSMGQSYEQYF. The CDR3 DNA follows: TGTGCCAGCAGCATGGGACAGAGCTACGAGCAGTACTTC.

This clone was counted a single time. This chain connects TRBV6-5 to TRBJ2-3; D not certain. The V gene's germline CDR1 is MNHEY and CDR2 SVGAGI. The CDR3 sequence is 13 residues long. Trimming shortened V by 7 bases and J by 2 bases, and 10 bases separated the two germline ends. CDR3 in amino acids: CASTYLPTDTQYF. As DNA, the CDR3 is TGTGCCAGCACCTACCTTCCCACAGATACGCAGTATTTT.

This sequence joins TRBV29-1 and TRBJ1-3; 7 bases are a match to TRBD1. V gave up 6 bases and J gave up 4 bases; unmatched junction bases: 6. Germline CDR1 reads SQVTM; CDR2 reads ANQGSEA. The CDR3 length is 13 residues. The CDR3 nucleotides are TGCAGCGTAGATCGACAGGGAGGAAACACCATATATTTT. Its protein is CSVDRQGGNTIYF.

This clone was seen more than once but under ten times. This chain links TRBV7-9 with TRBJ1-2; 8 bases fit TRBD1. The germline V gene has CDR1 SEHNR and CDR2 FQNEAQ (reference sequence). The CDR3 consists of 15 residues. Trimming removed 1 base from V and 4 bases from J; junction bases left unmatched: 5. This chain's CDR3 is CASSLGTGTGYGYTF. DNA for the CDR3: TGTGCCAGCAGCTTAGGGACCGGGACAGGCTATGGCTACACCTTC. Together with reference TRBV7-9 and TRBJ1-2, the CDR3 gives the full variable domain: DTGVSQNPRHKITKRGQNVTFRCDPISEHNRLYWYRQTLGQGPEFLTYFQNEAQLEKSRLLSDRFSAERPKGSFSTLEIQRTEQGDSAMYLCASSLGTGTGYGYTFGSGTRLTVV.

This clone was found a few times. The chain carries TRBV2 and TRBJ2-2; the D gene is possibly TRBD2 (6 bases). The germline CDR1 and CDR2 sequences are SNHLY and FYNNEI. This CDR3 is 15 amino acids long. CDR3 coding DNA: TGTGCTATCCCTCGCGGGGCTAGCGAGACCGGGGAGCTGTTTTTT. It encodes CAIPRGASETGELFF.

The CDR3, as DNA: TGTGCCAGCTCATCCGGACAGGGCGGTATTATCAATGAGCAGTTCTTC. Its protein is CASSSGQGGIINEQFF. This rearrangement joins TRBV18 to TRBJ2-1; 8 bases match TRBD1. V was clipped by 5 bases and J by 6 bases; unmatched bases: 12. The CDR3 is made up of 16 amino acids. CDR1 and CDR2 from the germline V gene are KGHSH and LQKENI.

The genes are TRBV6-4 and TRBJ2-3; TRBD2 aligns across 7 bases. The CDR3 runs to 15 residues. The V and J ends lost 3 bases and 1 base, in that order; junction bases with no gene match: 4. The germline V gene has CDR1 MRHNA and CDR2 SNTAGT. The CDR3 reads CASSEMAGGTDTQYF. The DNA for the CDR3 is TGTGCCAGCAGTGAAATGGCGGGAGGCACAGATACGCAGTATTTT.

This chain uses TRBV21-1 with TRBJ1-6; whether TRBD1, the table's D call, matches the DNA was not checked. TRBV21-1 is designated a pseudogene. CDR3 size: 14 residues. This CDR3 reads CASEPGQTYSPLHF. The CDR3 DNA sequence: TGTGCCAGCGAGCCGGGACAGACCTATTCACCCCTCCACTTT.

The chain combines TRBV5-4 with TRBJ2-3; 11 nucleotides align to TRBD2. The J segment lost 0 bases and the V segment lost 6 bases, leaving 3 bases of the junction unmatched. Germline CDR1 is SGHNT and CDR2 is YYREEE (reference sequence). CDR3 length equals 15 residues. The CDR3 DNA reads as TGTGCCAGCACAATAGCGGGAGGGAGCACAGATACGCAGTATTTT. Encoded protein: CASTIAGGSTDTQYF.

The rearrangement links TRBV20-1 to TRBJ1-1; 7 bases match TRBD1. Germline CDR1 and CDR2: DFQATT and SNEGSKA (reference sequence). The CDR3 runs to 15 residues. Trimming took 3 bases from V and 5 from J; bases not matched to a gene: 12. CDR3 sequence reads: CSASETGSRYTEAFF. Written as DNA, the CDR3 is TGCAGTGCTAGTGAGACAGGGAGTCGTTATACTGAAGCTTTCTTT.

The rearrangement uses TRBV5-1 and TRBJ2-1; 9 nucleotides align to TRBD2. The CDR3 sequence is 17 residues long. With V trimmed by 4 bases and J by 1 base, 9 bases remained unmatched. Germline lookup yields CDR1 SGHRS and CDR2 YFSETQ. The chain's CDR3 is CASSPRREGLSYNEQFF. DNA for the CDR3: TGCGCCAGCAGCCCACGGCGGGAGGGCTTATCCTACAATGAGCAGTTCTTC.

This sequence joins TRBV5-4 and TRBJ2-2; 9 bases fit TRBD2. Germline V gene data show CDR1 as SGHNT and CDR2 as YYREEE (reference sequence). The CDR3 covers 16 residues. The ends lost 0 bases at V and 5 bases at J; junction bases unmatched: 5. CDR3 nucleotides: TGTGCCAGCAGCTTGGTGGCGGGAGGGCCGACCGGGGAGCTGTTTTTT. This gives the protein CASSLVAGGPTGELFF.

The chain employs TRBV10-3 and TRBJ2-7; D is unclear. The germline CDR1 and CDR2 sequences are ENHRY and SYGVKD. V was cut by 2 bases and J by 0 bases, with 11 bases left in between. The CDR3 runs to 15 residues. The CDR3 DNA reads as TGTGCCATCAGTGAGACCCTGGTGAGCTCCTACGAGCAGTACTTC. This codes for CAISETLVSSYEQYF.

The chain combines TRBV19 with TRBJ2-1; 7 bases are a match to TRBD2. Trimming removed 5 bases from V and 3 bases from J; junction bases left unmatched: 4. The CDR3 sequence is 14 residues long. Germline assignment: CDR1 LNHDA and CDR2 SQIVND (reference sequence). The CDR3 is CASSDRDYYNEQFF. The CDR3, as DNA: TGTGCCAGTAGTGACCGGGACTACTACAATGAGCAGTTCTTC.